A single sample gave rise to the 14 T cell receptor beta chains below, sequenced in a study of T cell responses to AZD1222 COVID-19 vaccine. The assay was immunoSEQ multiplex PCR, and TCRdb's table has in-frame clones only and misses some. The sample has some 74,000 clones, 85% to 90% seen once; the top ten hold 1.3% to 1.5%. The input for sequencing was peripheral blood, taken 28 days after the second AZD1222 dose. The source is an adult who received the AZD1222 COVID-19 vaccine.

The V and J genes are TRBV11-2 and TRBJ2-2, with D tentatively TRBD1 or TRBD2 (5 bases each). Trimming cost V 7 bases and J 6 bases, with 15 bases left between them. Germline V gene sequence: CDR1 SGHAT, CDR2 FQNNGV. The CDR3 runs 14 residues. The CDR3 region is CASTRDPSAGELFF. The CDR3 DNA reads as TGTGCCAGCACCCGGGACCCATCGGCCGGGGAGCTGTTTTTT.

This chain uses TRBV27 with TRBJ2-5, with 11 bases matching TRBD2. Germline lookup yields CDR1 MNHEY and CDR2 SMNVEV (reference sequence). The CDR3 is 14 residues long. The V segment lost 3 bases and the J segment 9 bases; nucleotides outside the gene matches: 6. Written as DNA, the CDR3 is TGTGCCAGCAGTTTGGCTAGCGGGGGGACGGCCCAGTACTTC. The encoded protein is CASSLASGGTAQYF.

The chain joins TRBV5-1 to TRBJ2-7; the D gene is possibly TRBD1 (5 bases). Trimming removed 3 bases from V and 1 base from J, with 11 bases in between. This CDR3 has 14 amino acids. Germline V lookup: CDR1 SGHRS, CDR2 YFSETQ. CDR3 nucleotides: TGCGCCAGCAGCTGGGGCAGGTCATCCTACGAGCAGTACTTC. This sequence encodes CASSWGRSSYEQYF.

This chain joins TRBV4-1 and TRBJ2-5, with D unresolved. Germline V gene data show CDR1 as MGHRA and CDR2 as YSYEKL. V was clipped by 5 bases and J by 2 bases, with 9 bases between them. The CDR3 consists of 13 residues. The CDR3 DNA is TGCGCCAGCAGCTGGCCCAATCAAGAGACCCAGTACTTC. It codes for CASSWPNQETQYF.

The CDR3 coding sequence is TGTGCCAGCAGCGGGCCTCTTGCGGGGGCGAAAGAGACCCAGTACTTC. Protein sequence: CASSGPLAGAKETQYF. The chain links TRBV9 to TRBJ2-5, with a weak D call TRBD2 (7 bases). Trimming stripped 3 bases from V and 3 bases from J, with 18 bases between. The CDR3 is 16 residues long. Germline lookup yields CDR1 SGDLS and CDR2 YYNGEE.

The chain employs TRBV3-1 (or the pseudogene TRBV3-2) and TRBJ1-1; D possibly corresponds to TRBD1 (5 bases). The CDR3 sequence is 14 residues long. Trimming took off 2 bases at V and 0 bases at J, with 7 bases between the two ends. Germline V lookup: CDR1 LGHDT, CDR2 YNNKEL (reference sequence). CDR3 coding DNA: TGTGCCAGCAGCCAACCAGGGTTGAACACTGAAGCTTTCTTT. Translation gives CASSQPGLNTEAFF.

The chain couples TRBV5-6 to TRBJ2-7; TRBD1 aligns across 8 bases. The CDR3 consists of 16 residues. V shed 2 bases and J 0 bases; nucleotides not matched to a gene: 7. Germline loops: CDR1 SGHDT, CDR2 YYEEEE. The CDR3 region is CASSLWTGSLSYEQYF. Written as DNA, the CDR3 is TGTGCCAGCAGCTTATGGACAGGGAGCCTCTCCTACGAGCAGTACTTC.

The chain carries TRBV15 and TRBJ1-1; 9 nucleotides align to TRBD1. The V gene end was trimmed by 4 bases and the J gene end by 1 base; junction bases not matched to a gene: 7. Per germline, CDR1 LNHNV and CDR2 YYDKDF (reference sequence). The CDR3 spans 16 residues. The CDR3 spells CATSTPTGGKNTEAFF. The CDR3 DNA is TGTGCCACCAGCACCCCCACAGGGGGCAAGAACACTGAAGCTTTCTTT. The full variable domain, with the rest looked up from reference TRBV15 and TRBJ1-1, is DAMVIQNPRYQVTQFGKPVTLSCSQTLNHNVMYWYQQKSSQAPKLLFHYYDKDFNNEADTPDNFQSRRPNTSFCFLDIRSPGLGDTAMYLCATSTPTGGKNTEAFFGQGTRLTVV.

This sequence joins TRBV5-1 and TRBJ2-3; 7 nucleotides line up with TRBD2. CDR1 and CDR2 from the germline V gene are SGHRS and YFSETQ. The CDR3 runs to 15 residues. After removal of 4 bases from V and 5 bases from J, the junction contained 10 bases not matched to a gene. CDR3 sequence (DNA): TGCGCCAGCAGCCCTACGGGACTATTTCAAGATACGCAGTATTTT. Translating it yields CASSPTGLFQDTQYF.

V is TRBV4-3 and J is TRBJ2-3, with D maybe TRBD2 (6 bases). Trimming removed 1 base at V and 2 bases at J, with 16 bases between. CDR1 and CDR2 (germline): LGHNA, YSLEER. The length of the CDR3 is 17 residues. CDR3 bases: TGCGCCAGCAGCCAAGGAAGGCGGGGAGCCACCACAGATACGCAGTATTTT. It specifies CASSQGRRGATTDTQYF.

CDR3 amino acids: CASSSTGQPNTEAFF. For the CDR3, the DNA is TGTGCCAGCAGTTCCACCGGACAGCCGAACACTGAAGCTTTCTTT. This sequence joins TRBV27 and TRBJ1-1; weak D call: TRBD1 (6 bases). The CDR3 extends over 15 amino acids. Per germline, CDR1 MNHEY and CDR2 SMNVEV (reference sequence). V lost 4 bases, J lost 1 base, and 13 bases lay in between.

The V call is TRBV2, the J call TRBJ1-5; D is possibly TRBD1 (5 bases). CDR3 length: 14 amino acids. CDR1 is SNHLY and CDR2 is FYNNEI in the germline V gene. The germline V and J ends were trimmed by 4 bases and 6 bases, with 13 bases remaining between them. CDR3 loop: CASSGIRVGQPQHF. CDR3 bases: TGTGCCAGCAGTGGAATCAGGGTGGGTCAGCCCCAGCATTTT. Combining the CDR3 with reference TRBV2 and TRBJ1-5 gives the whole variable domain EPEVTQTPSHQVTQMGQEVILRCVPISNHLYFYWYRQILGQKVEFLVSFYNNEISEKSEIFDDQFSVERPDGSNFTLKIRSTKLEDSAMYFCASSGIRVGQPQHFGDGTRLSIL.

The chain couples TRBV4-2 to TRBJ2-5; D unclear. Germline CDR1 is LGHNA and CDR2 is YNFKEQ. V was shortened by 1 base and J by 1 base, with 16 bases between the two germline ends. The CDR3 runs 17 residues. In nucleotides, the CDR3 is TGTGCCAGCAGCCAAGTGGGGTTCAGTAAGGGCCAAGAGACCCAGTACTTC. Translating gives CASSQVGFSKGQETQYF.

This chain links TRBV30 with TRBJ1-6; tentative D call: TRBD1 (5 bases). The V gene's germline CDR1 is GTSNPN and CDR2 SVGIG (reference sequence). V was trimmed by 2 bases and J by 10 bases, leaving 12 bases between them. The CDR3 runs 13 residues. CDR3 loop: CAWSLAGRSPLHF. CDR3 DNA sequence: TGTGCCTGGAGTTTGGCAGGGCGATCACCCCTCCACTTT.